This is a list of T cell receptor beta chains from one sample in a study of CD8+ T cells in alopecia areata. Assay used: immunoSEQ multiplex PCR; TCRdb lists only in-frame clones, some missing. The data show about 88,000 clones, with around 40% seen just once and less than 20% held by the top ten. This specimen consisted of CD8+ T cells sorted from blood, obtained at week 24, from a patient treated with tofacitinib. The source of these receptors is a human donor with alopecia areata. CDR3s include the opening cysteine and the closing phenylalanine or tryptophan. Fields, in order: clone size, D gene, V gene, J gene, CDR3 DNA, CDR3 protein. D genes are given only for firm matches. Only some rows state a clone size, as once, few, many or a class for expanded clones.

clone_size: NA
d_call: NA
v_call: TRBV11-2
j_call: TRBJ2-6
cdr3_nt: TGTGCCAGCAGCCCGGTCGCCTCTGGGGCCAACGTCCTGACTTTC
cdr3_aa: CASSPVASGANVLTF

clone_size: NA
d_call: NA
v_call: TRBV7-9
j_call: TRBJ1-4
cdr3_nt: TGTGCCAGCAGCTTATGGACGGGGGGCACTAATGAAAAACTGTTTTTT
cdr3_aa: CASSLWTGGTNEKLFF

clone_size: few
d_call: NA
v_call: TRBV12-5
j_call: TRBJ1-1
cdr3_nt: TGTGCTAGTGGCCCGGGGGGAAACACTGAAGCTTTCTTT
cdr3_aa: CASGPGGNTEAFF

clone_size: NA
d_call: NA
v_call: TRBV4-1
j_call: TRBJ1-2
cdr3_nt: TGCGCCAGCAGCCAAGTCTCGGGTTCTGGCTACACCTTC
cdr3_aa: CASSQVSGSGYTF

clone_size: once
d_call: TRBD1
v_call: TRBV27
j_call: TRBJ2-3
cdr3_nt: TGTGCCAGCAGTCCCCTCGGGACAGGGGGCACAGATACGCAGTATTTT
cdr3_aa: CASSPLGTGGTDTQYF

clone_size: NA
d_call: TRBD1
v_call: TRBV18
j_call: TRBJ2-1
cdr3_nt: TGTGCCAGCTCGTCCGGGACAGGGTCGCCTGAGCAGTTCTTC
cdr3_aa: CASSSGTGSPEQFF

clone_size: NA
d_call: TRBD2
v_call: TRBV2
j_call: TRBJ2-3
cdr3_nt: TGTGCCAGCAAGGGACTAGCGGGAGATGGATCAGATACGCAGTATTTT
cdr3_aa: CASKGLAGDGSDTQYF

clone_size: NA
d_call: NA
v_call: TRBV5-6
j_call: TRBJ2-4
cdr3_nt: TGTGCCAGCAGCACCCCCCGGGACGGAAACATTCAGTACTTC
cdr3_aa: CASSTPRDGNIQYF

clone_size: NA
d_call: NA
v_call: TRBV27
j_call: TRBJ2-3
cdr3_nt: TGTGCCAGCAGTTTATGGCGGGCAGATACGCAGTATTTT
cdr3_aa: CASSLWRADTQYF

clone_size: NA
d_call: NA
v_call: TRBV30
j_call: TRBJ2-5
cdr3_nt: TGTGCCTGGAGTGAAGGAACAGGTCTAGAGACCCAGTACTTC
cdr3_aa: CAWSEGTGLETQYF

clone_size: few
d_call: TRBD1
v_call: TRBV4-1
j_call: TRBJ1-1
cdr3_nt: TGCGCCAGCAGTCAAGGACAGGGGGCATGGGACACTGAAGCTTTCTTT
cdr3_aa: CASSQGQGAWDTEAFF

clone_size: NA
d_call: NA
v_call: TRBV30
j_call: TRBJ2-3
cdr3_nt: TGTGCCTGGAGTGTACTCAGCACAGATACGCAGTATTTT
cdr3_aa: CAWSVLSTDTQYF

clone_size: NA
d_call: TRBD2
v_call: TRBV25-1
j_call: TRBJ2-1
cdr3_nt: TGTGCCACCCTAGGCGGGAGCTATTGGAATGAGCAGTTCTTC
cdr3_aa: CATLGGSYWNEQFF

clone_size: NA
d_call: NA
v_call: TRBV19
j_call: TRBJ2-3
cdr3_nt: TGTGCCAGTAGTATAAGGACTAGCACAGATACGCAGTATTTT
cdr3_aa: CASSIRTSTDTQYF

clone_size: few
d_call: TRBD1
v_call: TRBV23-1
j_call: TRBJ2-7
cdr3_nt: TGCGCCAGCAGTCAACCCGGACAGGAGGACTCCTACGAGCAGTACTTC
cdr3_aa: CASSQPGQEDSYEQYF

clone_size: once
d_call: TRBD2
v_call: TRBV27
j_call: TRBJ2-7
cdr3_nt: TGTGCCAGCCGTTTAGCGGGAGGTGGATTAGAGCAGTACTTC
cdr3_aa: CASRLAGGGLEQYF

clone_size: NA
d_call: TRBD2
v_call: TRBV15
j_call: TRBJ2-1
cdr3_nt: TGTGCCACCAGCAGCGGAGCGGGAGCCCACAATGAGCAGTTCTTC
cdr3_aa: CATSSGAGAHNEQFF

clone_size: NA
d_call: NA
v_call: TRBV13
j_call: TRBJ1-2
cdr3_nt: TGTGCCAGCAGCTTAGGGGCAGAAAGACGTAGCTATGGCTACACCTTC
cdr3_aa: CASSLGAERRSYGYTF

clone_size: NA
d_call: NA
v_call: TRBV14
j_call: TRBJ2-7
cdr3_nt: TGTGCCAGCAGCGATAGCCTGTTTGAGCAGTACTTC
cdr3_aa: CASSDSLFEQYF

clone_size: few
d_call: NA
v_call: TRBV27
j_call: TRBJ1-1
cdr3_nt: TGTGCCAGCAGTTTTGGTGGGAACACTGAAGCTTTCTTT
cdr3_aa: CASSFGGNTEAFF

clone_size: NA
d_call: NA
v_call: TRBV27
j_call: TRBJ1-1
cdr3_nt: TGTGCCAGCAGTTTAAGAGGTGGCCATATGAACACTGAAGCTTTCTTT
cdr3_aa: CASSLRGGHMNTEAFF

clone_size: NA
d_call: NA
v_call: TRBV4-3
j_call: TRBJ1-5
cdr3_nt: TGCGCCAGCAGCCAAAGCCCAAATCAGCCCCAGCATTTT
cdr3_aa: CASSQSPNQPQHF

clone_size: NA
d_call: NA
v_call: TRBV7-9
j_call: TRBJ2-5
cdr3_nt: TGTGCCCAAAGAGAGACCCAGTACTTC
cdr3_aa: CAQRETQYF

clone_size: NA
d_call: TRBD1
v_call: TRBV2
j_call: TRBJ2-2
cdr3_nt: TGTGCCAGCAGTGATCGGGGACAGGGACGTCTCGGGGAGCTGTTTTTT
cdr3_aa: CASSDRGQGRLGELFF

clone_size: NA
d_call: NA
v_call: TRBV29-1
j_call: TRBJ2-2
cdr3_nt: TGCAGCGTAAATATTCCGACCGGGGAGCTGTTTTTT
cdr3_aa: CSVNIPTGELFF

clone_size: few
d_call: NA
v_call: TRBV9
j_call: TRBJ1-3
cdr3_nt: TGTGCCAGCAGCGTATGGGCAGAAGCCTCTGGAAACACCATATATTTT
cdr3_aa: CASSVWAEASGNTIYF

clone_size: NA
d_call: TRBD2
v_call: TRBV14
j_call: TRBJ2-1
cdr3_nt: TGTGCCAGCAGCCTCGGGACTAACAATGAGCAGTTCTTC
cdr3_aa: CASSLGTNNEQFF

clone_size: NA
d_call: NA
v_call: TRBV7-9
j_call: TRBJ1-1
cdr3_nt: TGTGCCAGCAGCTTAGGTAGGGGAGAAGCTTTCTTT
cdr3_aa: CASSLGRGEAFF

clone_size: NA
d_call: NA
v_call: TRBV15
j_call: TRBJ2-5
cdr3_nt: TGTGCCACCAGCAGCAGAACCTATGGGGCATGGCAGGGTGAGACCCAGTACTTC
cdr3_aa: CATSSRTYGAWQGETQYF

clone_size: NA
d_call: TRBD1
v_call: TRBV15
j_call: TRBJ1-1
cdr3_nt: TGTGCCACCAGGGCGACAGGGACCTTCACTGAAGCTTTCTTT
cdr3_aa: CATRATGTFTEAFF

clone_size: few
d_call: NA
v_call: TRBV4-3
j_call: TRBJ1-1
cdr3_nt: TGCGCCAGCAGCCAAGATGATGGTTGGGGCACTGAAGCTTTCTTT
cdr3_aa: CASSQDDGWGTEAFF

clone_size: NA
d_call: NA
v_call: TRBV7-9
j_call: TRBJ1-4
cdr3_nt: TGTGCCAGCAGCTCCCGGGGCCGTAATGAAAAACTGTTTTTT
cdr3_aa: CASSSRGRNEKLFF

clone_size: NA
d_call: TRBD2
v_call: TRBV15
j_call: TRBJ2-5
cdr3_nt: TGTGCCACCAGCAGGCTAGCGGGAGGGTTCGAGACCCAGTACTTC
cdr3_aa: CATSRLAGGFETQYF

clone_size: NA
d_call: NA
v_call: TRBV11-2
j_call: TRBJ2-7
cdr3_nt: TGTGCCAGCAGCGTGACCGGGACGGATAACTACGAGCAGTACTTC
cdr3_aa: CASSVTGTDNYEQYF

clone_size: NA
d_call: NA
v_call: TRBV6-6
j_call: TRBJ1-5
cdr3_nt: TGTGCCAGCAGTTACCCGGGGCCAAATCAGCCCCAGCATTTT
cdr3_aa: CASSYPGPNQPQHF